The source of this T cell receptor (beta chain) is a study of blood T cells in healthy people across ages. This CDR3 has 15 amino acids. Germline-derived CDR1 and CDR2 are SGHRS and YFSETQ. V trimming: 1 base; J trimming: 11 bases; junction bases outside the gene matches: 14. General study points: In long-lived donors, naive CD4+ cell counts and diversity exceeded those of aged donors.

Alongside a J-beta primer mix, a sample-barcoded 5' primer served in a second PCR lasting about 6 to 11 cycles. TCRdb reprocessed the 5' RACE reads via MiXCR and lists one record per CDR3 protein. Among 600,000 or so distinct CDR3 sequences listed, under 30% were seen once. Comment on this clonotype: The antigen remains unidentified.

The clonotype originates from a woman of 80 years or more in good health. V gene TRBV5-1 combines with J gene TRBJ2-5; 7 bases are a match to TRBD2. Material for sequencing was blood. Written as DNA, the CDR3 is TGCGCCAGCAGCTTGAAGGCGACGGGGGGAAATGAGCAGTACTTC. It is translated as CASSLKATGGNEQYF.